This T cell receptor beta chain was sequenced in a study of blood T cell repertoires in COVID-19 (dated by TCRdb to 2020 to 2022). About the full investigation: Samples from collaborators originated in the United States, Italy and Spain and spanned both the acute and convalescent phases of COVID-19. The prospective study material was composed of cDNA or gDNA derived from T cells, B-cell-depleted T cells, or PBMCs. The dataset comprised deeply sampled blood TCRbeta repertoires from subjects exposed to, actively infected with, or recovered from COVID-19. The repertoires were released in a freely available public database intended as a resource for research on the immune response to SARS-CoV-2. The samples were drawn from the first 160 participants of the ongoing ImmuneRACE study and from 950 to 1,500 subjects provided by 6 global collaborators. The sample metadata nearly always contained a de-identified subject ID, COVID-19 status, age in years and sex. Where HLA class I and class II types were available, the types were taken from metadata supplied by the sample provider, not from assay-based typing.

Details on this clone: The clone's antigen remains unknown. It has no much larger one-base neighbor in the sample; base qualities were not kept.

Points the paper makes about the study in general: The quantity of clinical and demographic metadata differed by source and by participant and was supplied without curation.

Clipping removes 2 bases from V and 5 bases from J, with 7 as the unmatched junction base count. The germline V gene encodes CDR1 SGDLS and CDR2 YYNGEE. The CDR3 goes from the cysteine to the phenylalanine over 16 residues. The only DNA kept is the CDR3, 48 bases in frame from the first base. Whole blood was collected in K2EDTA tubes by collaborating institutions according to the institutions' own protocols. Collaborator samples were shipped for TCRbeta analysis as frozen whole blood, isolated PBMCs, or DNA extracted from either sample type. The immunoSEQ Assay, a bias-controlled multiplex PCR, was used to amplify TCRbeta CDR3 regions from genomic DNA. The authors' pipeline ran thus. The number of nucleated cells in each sample was estimated from the amplification of reference gene primers within the assay. Sequence reads were collapsed and filtered to measure the absolute abundance of every unique TCRbeta CDR3 rearrangement. Productive Simpson clonality was computed per sample as the square root of Simpson's diversity index over productive rearrangements. The immuneACCESS repertoire file appears here via TCRdb, limited to in-frame rearrangements. These files lack a portion of the clones; in checked studies, under half of the deficit traces to unresolved V genes, and the cause of the others is not known. The V and J calls and the clone size are those of that table, but D and trimming were determined from the DNA. In this sample the table shows over 70,000 clones, more than 80% of which occur a single time. The ten largest clonotypes hold roughly 21% of the sample.

The receptor was isolated from a woman of 80 years or more with acute or convalescent COVID-19. The source material was peripheral blood. The V and J segments used are TRBV9 and TRBJ2-2; TRBD1 matches 9 bases in the middle. This receptor has the CDR3 CASSVGTGLGTGELFF. The sequenced DNA is TGTGCCAGCAGCGTGGGGACAGGGTTAGGGACCGGGGAGCTGTTTTTT.